This T cell receptor (beta chain) was retrieved from a study of response to subunit inactivated influenza vaccine. Study-wide results and limits: Few new T cells, the authors suggested, are recruited by each seasonal influenza vaccination.

TCRdb recomputed calls from the RT-PCR reads with MiXCR, one row per CDR3 protein. The data show hundreds of thousands of distinct CDR3 sequences, roughly 20% seen once. A few counts support this clonotype. What it binds is not known. Sequenced material: PBMCs from blood, taken around 5 days after vaccination. The receptor's source is a man between 50 and 59 years old who received an inactivated influenza vaccine.

The CDR3, as DNA: TGTGCCAGTTCCTCTAACACGGTCGGAGGGGGAAACACCATATATTTT. It specifies CASSSNTVGGGNTIYF. The V and J genes are TRBV6-1 and TRBJ1-3; D gene unclear. With 9 bases removed from V and 4 bases from J, the gap between germline ends came to 22 bases. The CDR3 covers 16 residues. Germline CDR1 and CDR2: MNHNS and SASEGT.